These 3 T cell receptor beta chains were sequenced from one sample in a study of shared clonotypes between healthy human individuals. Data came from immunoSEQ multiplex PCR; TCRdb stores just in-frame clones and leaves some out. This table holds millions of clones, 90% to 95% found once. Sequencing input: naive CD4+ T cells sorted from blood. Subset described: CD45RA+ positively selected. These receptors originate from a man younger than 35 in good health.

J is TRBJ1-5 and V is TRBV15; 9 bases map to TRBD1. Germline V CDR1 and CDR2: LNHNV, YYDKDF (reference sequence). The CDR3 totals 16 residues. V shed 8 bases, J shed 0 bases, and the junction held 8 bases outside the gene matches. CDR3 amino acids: CATHRGPNYSNQPQHF. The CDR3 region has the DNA TGTGCCACCCACAGGGGGCCGAATTATAGCAATCAGCCCCAGCATTTT.

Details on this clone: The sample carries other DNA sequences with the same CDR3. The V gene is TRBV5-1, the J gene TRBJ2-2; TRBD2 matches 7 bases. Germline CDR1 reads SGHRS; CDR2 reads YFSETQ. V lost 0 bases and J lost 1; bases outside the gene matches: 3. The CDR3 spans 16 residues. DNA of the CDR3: TGCGCCAGCAGCTTGGTGGCTAGCGGGAACACCGGGGAGCTGTTTTTT. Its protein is CASSLVASGNTGELFF.

CDR3 sequence (DNA): TGTGCCAGCAGCTTGGGAGGGAAGGGGAACACTGAAGCTTTCTTT. It specifies CASSLGGKGNTEAFF. This chain joins TRBV5-5 and TRBJ1-1; D uncertain. The germline V gene encodes CDR1 SGHKS and CDR2 YYEKEE (reference sequence). V dropped 0 bases and J dropped 1 base, with 10 bases sitting between them. The CDR3 has 15 residues.